The entry below gives a single T cell receptor (beta chain) sequence along with its context. Its antigen target is currently unknown. Per-base qualities were not stored, and no clone one base away is much larger. The sample originates from a study of OX40 agonist ivuxolimab in advanced cancers. Broadly, across the study: The costimulatory receptor OX40 (CD134) was targeted by ivuxolimab, a fully human IgG2 agonistic monoclonal antibody. Three dose-escalation patients achieved partial responses, one with hepatocellular carcinoma and two with cutaneous melanoma. The purpose of peripheral TCRbeta sequencing was to test whether ivuxolimab changed TCR sequence diversity and led to clonal T-cell expansion. Prior anti-PD-1, anti-PD-L1 or anti-CTLA-4 therapy was permitted, and checkpoint inhibitors had been received by more than 35% of dose-escalation patients. Intravenous ivuxolimab was administered to patients every 2 weeks at six dose levels: 0.01, 0.1, 0.3, 1.5, 3 and 10 mg/kg. In the dose-escalation cohort, roughly 80% of patients were male, and the mean age was approximately 60 years, with a range of about 23 to 90. Of the 50 to 55 patients in dose escalation, some 19 had hepatocellular carcinoma, some 15 had melanoma, 9 had renal cell carcinoma and 9 had head and neck cancer. The paper describes the monotherapy dose-escalation part (N of about 47 patients) of the phase I trial of ivuxolimab.

For sequencing of the TCRbeta CDR3 region, genomic DNA was extracted from the sorted cells. TCRbeta CDR3 regions were sequenced using the immunoSEQ Assay. Sourced from immuneACCESS, this table was stored by TCRdb with only in-frame sequences that have V and J called. A share of the clones is absent; for the studies checked, an unresolved V gene accounts for under half, and the remainder has no known explanation. The sample records tens of thousands of clones, around 90% of which are singletons. Of the sample, 2.5% to 3% falls within the top ten clones. Patients with autoimmune disease history or receiving systemic immunosuppression were excluded from the trial. Peripheral blood for TCR sequencing was collected from all dose cohorts at baseline, on cycle 4 day 1, and on cycle 7 day 1. Samples were obtained from an open-label, multicenter, first-in-human phase I dose-escalation trial of ivuxolimab. Adults with locally advanced or metastatic melanoma, renal cell carcinoma, hepatocellular carcinoma or head and neck squamous cell carcinoma were enrolled in the trial. Before TCR sequencing, CD4+ and CD8+ T cells were separately sorted from peripheral blood.

Results and caveats for the whole study, not just this receptor: Low levels of normalized T-cell clonal expansion were also seen in some nonresponding patients. The antigen specificity of the clonally expanded peripheral T cells was not determined. In partial responders in the 0.1-3.0 mg/kg groups, normalized peripheral clonal expansion was found to be among the lowest, especially among CD8+ T cells. After ivuxolimab, CD8+ T cells had more expanded clones than CD4+ T cells on average. At doses of 0.1 to 3.0 mg/kg, clonal expansion of both CD4+ and CD8+ T cells in blood was seen between baseline and week 6.

The sequence was obtained from an adult with an advanced solid tumor such as melanoma, head and neck, liver or kidney cancer. This specimen consisted of CD4+ or CD8+ T cells sorted from blood, obtained in a trial of the OX40 agonist ivuxolimab.

The CDR3 in this case is CASSLRNLPSDTQYF. The nucleotide sequence is given as TGTGCCAGCAGTTTACGGAACTTACCTTCAGATACGCAGTATTTT. The V and J genes are TRBV27 and TRBJ2-3; the D segment cannot be called with confidence. CDR1 and CDR2, per the germline V gene (reference sequence), are MNHEY and SMNVEV. The junction shows trimming of 2 bases on V and 4 bases on J, plus 13 bases between the germline ends. Counted from cysteine to phenylalanine, this CDR3 has 15 amino acids. The CDR3 DNA has 45 bases and is translated from base 1.